This TCR beta chain was found in a study of human T cells and chemical hapten exposure. Points from the study as a whole: After DPC sensitization, TCRs above 1 in 1000 frequency showed no change.

CDR1 and CDR2 from the germline V gene are SGDLS and YYNGEE. The CDR3 covers 13 residues. The V end lost 2 bases, the J end lost 12 bases, and 14 bases lay between the germline ends. TCRdb recomputed calls from the RACE reads with MiXCR, one row per CDR3 protein. The sample carries about 120,000 distinct CDR3 sequences, approximately 12% recorded once. This clonotype was counted only a few times. Its antigen is not known. The time point was: pre-sensitization, week 0. The treatment is: therapeutic diphenylcyclopropenone sensitization with weekly scalp DPC. Sequenced material: whole blood, taken in connection with sensitization to the hapten diphenylcyclopropenone (DPC). The rearrangement uses TRBV9 and TRBJ1-4; TRBD1 is a possible D gene (5 bases). The receptor was isolated from a woman aged 18-29 years with alopecia areata. Some clones in this sample may be carry-over from other donors' samples. For the CDR3, the DNA is TGTGCCAGCAGCGTGGATGGGGGTGTGGAACTGTTTTTT. It specifies CASSVDGGVELFF. The variable domain in full, with the rest retrieved from reference TRBV9 and TRBJ1-4, is DSGVTQTPKHLITATGQRVTLRCSPRSGDLSVYWYQQSLDQGLQFLIQYYNGEERAKGNILERFSAQQFPDLHSELNLSSLELGDSALYFCASSVDGGVELFFGSGTQLSVL.